These 32 T cell receptor beta chains came from one sample sequenced in a study of T cell responses to AZD1222 COVID-19 vaccine. Method: immunoSEQ multiplex PCR; TCRdb's copy keeps in-frame clones and lacks some. The sample has 70,000 or so clones; over 65% are singletons. The sequencing used peripheral blood, collected 28 days after the second AZD1222 dose. The receptors here all came from an adult who received the AZD1222 COVID-19 vaccine.

CDR3 nucleotide sequence: TGTGCCAGCAGTTACTACAGGACTAACACCGGGGAGCTGTTTTTT. It is translated as CASSYYRTNTGELFF. The V and J genes are TRBV6-5 and TRBJ2-2; D may correspond to TRBD1 or TRBD2 (5 bases each). There are 15 residues in the CDR3. The germline gives CDR1 MNHEY, CDR2 SVGAGI. With 1 base removed from V and 2 bases from J, the gap between germline ends came to 8 bases.

The CDR3 sequence: CSAREAANYGYTF. CDR3 bases: TGCAGCGCTAGGGAGGCGGCGAACTATGGCTACACCTTC. The chain couples TRBV29-1 to TRBJ1-2; no firm D call. The CDR3 is 13 residues long. From germline, CDR1 is SQVTM and CDR2 ANQGSEA. The V and J ends lost 7 bases and 2 bases respectively, with 14 bases between them.

CDR3 nucleotides: TGTGCCAGCAGCCCCTCCATGACACTTTTCACTGAAGCTTTCTTT. Amino acids: CASSPSMTLFTEAFF. The chain carries TRBV7-9 and TRBJ1-1; the D is unclear. This CDR3 is 15 amino acids long. CDR1 and CDR2 from the germline V gene are SEHNR and FQNEAQ (reference sequence). V was cut by 5 bases and J by 4 bases, with 17 bases left in between. The full variable domain, completed using reference TRBV7-9 and TRBJ1-1, is DTGVSQNPRHKITKRGQNVTFRCDPISEHNRLYWYRQTLGQGPEFLTYFQNEAQLEKSRLLSDRFSAERPKGSFSTLEIQRTEQGDSAMYLCASSPSMTLFTEAFFGQGTRLTVV.

This clone showed up just a few times. The chain has TRBV2 and TRBJ2-1; D is uncertain. The germline V and J ends were trimmed by 3 bases and 1 base, with 10 bases remaining between them. This CDR3 spans 15 amino acids. From germline, CDR1 is SNHLY and CDR2 FYNNEI. CDR3 in amino acids: CASSDWAGSYNEQFF. The CDR3 DNA follows: TGTGCCAGCAGTGACTGGGCCGGGTCCTACAATGAGCAGTTCTTC.

The gene calls are TRBV6-2 or TRBV6-3 and TRBJ1-2, with D tentatively TRBD1 (5 bases). Germline V gene sequence: CDR1 MNHEY, CDR2 SVGEGT. V dropped 2 bases and J dropped 3 bases, with 13 bases sitting between them. CDR3 length equals 15 residues. The DNA for the CDR3 is TGTGCCAGCAGTTACACTTGGGGGGTTCACTATGGCTACACCTTC. Encoded protein: CASSYTWGVHYGYTF.

For the CDR3, the DNA is TGTGCCAGCAGCTCGGGAGGGGTAAACACTGAAGCTTTCTTT. This sequence encodes CASSSGGVNTEAFF. This rearrangement joins TRBV5-4 to TRBJ1-1; TRBD1 is a possible D gene (5 bases). Germline V gene data show CDR1 as SGHNT and CDR2 as YYREEE (reference sequence). The V gene lost 3 bases and the J gene lost 2 bases, with 11 bases spanning the gap. This CDR3 comprises 14 residues. The full variable domain, in which reference TRBV5-4 and TRBJ1-1 provide the parts outside the CDR3, is ETGVTQSPTHLIKTRGQQVTLRCSSQSGHNTVSWYQQALGQGPQFIFQYYREEENGRGNFPPRFSGLQFPNYSSELNVNALELDDSALYLCASSSGGVNTEAFFGQGTRLTVV.

This chain links TRBV27 with TRBJ1-2; D is perhaps TRBD1 (5 bases). The germline CDR1 and CDR2 sequences are MNHEY and SMNVEV (reference sequence). The ends were cut back, 5 bases at V and 5 bases at J, with 15 bases in the middle. The CDR3 has 14 residues. CDR3 in DNA: TGTGCCAGCAGTCCCGTGGGACGGGAGTATGGCTACACCTTC. This translates into CASSPVGREYGYTF.

This clone was counted between two and nine times. The rearrangement links TRBV5-4 to TRBJ2-2; a possible D gene is TRBD2 (6 bases). The CDR3 runs to 13 residues. V dropped 4 bases and J dropped 6 bases, with 10 bases sitting between them. Germline assignment: CDR1 SGHNT and CDR2 YYREEE (reference sequence). The CDR3 loop reads CASSRDFSGELFF. In DNA, the CDR3 is TGTGCCAGCAGCCGGGACTTTTCCGGGGAGCTGTTTTTT.

This clone has a handful of counts. The chain is built from TRBV6-5 and TRBJ1-2, with 8 bases that match TRBD1. The CDR3 is made up of 16 amino acids. V shed 4 bases and J 1 base; nucleotides not matched to a gene: 8. Germline V lookup: CDR1 MNHEY, CDR2 SVGAGI. CDR3 sequence: CASSSSPDRVNYGYTF. CDR3 DNA: TGTGCCAGCAGTTCCTCCCCGGACAGGGTTAACTATGGCTACACCTTC.

This rearrangement joins TRBV7-8 to TRBJ2-7; D is ambiguous. This CDR3 region has 14 residues. V was clipped by 6 bases and J by 1 base, with 13 bases between them. The V gene's germline CDR1 is SGHVS and CDR2 FQNEAQ. CDR3 loop: CASRQGRFSYEQYF. As DNA, the CDR3 is TGTGCCAGCAGACAAGGACGTTTTTCCTACGAGCAGTACTTC.

The gene calls are TRBV11-3 and TRBJ2-1, with a possible D match to TRBD2 (5 bases). CDR3 length: 14 residues. Per germline, CDR1 SGHNT and CDR2 YENEEA. The V and J ends lost 2 bases and 9 bases respectively, with 14 bases between them. The CDR3 sequence: CASSLLVLEGEQFF. For the CDR3, the DNA is TGTGCCAGCAGCTTATTGGTCCTAGAGGGTGAGCAGTTCTTC.

This chain uses TRBV6-2 or TRBV6-3 with TRBJ1-2, with 9 positions matching TRBD1. The V gene end was trimmed by 6 bases and the J gene end by 4 bases; junction bases not matched to a gene: 6. The CDR3 contains 14 residues. From germline, CDR1 is MNHEY and CDR2 SVGEGT. CDR3 sequence reads: CASSLGQGTYGYTF. The CDR3 bases are TGTGCCAGCAGCCTCGGACAGGGGACCTATGGCTACACCTTC.

This clone was seen a single time. V and J are TRBV5-6 and TRBJ2-5; TRBD2 is a possible D gene (6 bases). CDR1 and CDR2 from the germline V gene are SGHDT and YYEEEE. The CDR3 has 14 amino acids. V was shortened by 0 bases and J by 7 bases, with 13 bases between the two germline ends. Here the CDR3 reads CASSLGSRRGTQYF. The CDR3 region has the DNA TGTGCCAGCAGCTTGGGGTCCAGGAGGGGGACCCAGTACTTC. The entire variable domain, with the rest obtained from reference TRBV5-6 and TRBJ2-5, is as follows: DAGVTQSPTHLIKTRGQQVTLRCSPKSGHDTVSWYQQALGQGPQFIFQYYEEEERQRGNFPDRFSGHQFPNYSSELNVNALLLGDSALYLCASSLGSRRGTQYFGPGTRLLVL.

This chain joins TRBV18 and TRBJ1-2; 8 positions match TRBD1. Looked up from germline, CDR1 is KGHSH and CDR2 is LQKENI. The CDR3 totals 14 residues. Losses at the gene ends were 4 bases for V and 5 bases for J; bases not matched to a gene: 6. The CDR3 region is CASSQSRDRYGYTF. The CDR3 DNA reads as TGTGCCAGCTCACAAAGCCGGGACAGGTATGGCTACACCTTC. The variable domain in full, with the rest retrieved from reference TRBV18 and TRBJ1-2, is NAGVMQNPRHLVRRRGQEARLRCSPMKGHSHVYWYRQLPEEGLKFMVYLQKENIIDESGMPKERFSAEFPKEGPSILRIQQVVRGDSAAYFCASSQSRDRYGYTFGSGTRLTVV.

The rearrangement uses TRBV2 and TRBJ2-1; D is possibly TRBD1 (6 bases). Trimming left V 2 bases short and J 7 bases short, with 15 bases between. The CDR3 is 15 amino acids. CDR1 SNHLY and CDR2 FYNNEI come from the germline V gene. Here the CDR3 DNA reads TGTGCCAGCAGTGAATTGGGCAGGGGCGGAAATGAGCAGTTCTTC. It encodes CASSELGRGGNEQFF.

CDR3 sequence reads: CASSPRPFQAGVADTQYF. Here the CDR3 DNA reads TGTGCCAGCTCACCACGACCCTTTCAAGCGGGGGTGGCAGATACGCAGTATTTT. The chain combines TRBV18 with TRBJ2-3; 8 positions match TRBD2. This CDR3 has 18 residues. V trimming: 1 base; J trimming: 4 bases; junction bases outside the gene matches: 13. The germline gives CDR1 KGHSH, CDR2 LQKENI.

The chain is built from TRBV5-4 and TRBJ1-1, with D possibly being TRBD1 (6 bases). V dropped 1 base and J dropped 4 bases, with 8 bases sitting between them. CDR1 and CDR2 (germline): SGHNT, YYREEE (reference sequence). The CDR3 is 13 amino acids. CDR3 sequence: CASSLQGSTEAFF. For the CDR3, the DNA is TGTGCCAGCAGCTTGCAGGGGTCCACTGAAGCTTTCTTT.

The chain combines TRBV18 with TRBJ1-3; D call uncertain. Germline values: CDR1 KGHSH, CDR2 LQKENI. CDR3 size: 16 residues. With 0 bases removed from V and 3 bases from J, the gap between germline ends came to 12 bases. The CDR3 bases are TGTGCCAGCTCACCACCGGGTACTCGGATTGGAAACACCATATATTTT. Translating it yields CASSPPGTRIGNTIYF.

The V call is TRBV5-5, the J call TRBJ1-2; D is unclear. The CDR3 spans 16 residues. Germline V gene lookup returns CDR1 SGHKS and CDR2 YYEKEE (reference sequence). Trimming took 4 bases from V and 1 from J, leaving 17 bases between them. The CDR3 loop is CASSPRFGSFNYGYTF. The CDR3 DNA is TGTGCCAGCAGCCCTCGCTTTGGCAGTTTTAACTATGGCTACACCTTC. Full variable domain (remainder filled in from reference TRBV5-5 and TRBJ1-2): DAGVTQSPTHLIKTRGQQVTLRCSPISGHKSVSWYQQVLGQGPQFIFQYYEKEERGRGNFPDRFSARQFPNYSSELNVNALLLGDSALYLCASSPRFGSFNYGYTFGSGTRLTVV.

This clone was detected a few times. V usage is TRBV19 and J usage is TRBJ1-5; D ambiguous. Germline CDR1 is LNHDA and CDR2 is SQIVND (reference sequence). The CDR3 runs to 13 residues. Trimming cost V 5 bases and J 6 bases, with 11 bases left between them. CDR3 in amino acids: CASSSDFSQPQHF. As DNA, the CDR3 is TGTGCCAGTAGTTCGGACTTTAGTCAGCCCCAGCATTTT.

This sequence joins TRBV10-1 and TRBJ2-1, with 7 bases aligning to TRBD2. The V gene end was trimmed by 2 bases and the J gene end by 6 bases; junction bases not matched to a gene: 7. The CDR3 spans 15 residues. Per germline, CDR1 WNHNN and CDR2 SYGVQD (reference sequence). The CDR3 sequence is CASSEQRGGVNEQFF. The CDR3 DNA reads TGCGCCAGCAGTGAGCAGAGGGGAGGGGTCAATGAGCAGTTCTTC.

The chain links TRBV5-1 to TRBJ2-7, with TRBD1 matching 10 bases. CDR3 length equals 14 residues. Germline lookup yields CDR1 SGHRS and CDR2 YFSETQ. The V and J ends lost 3 bases and 5 bases, in that order; junction bases with no gene match: 5. In DNA form, the CDR3 reads TGCGCCAGCAGCTCCCGGGACAGGGGCCACGAGCAGTACTTC. This encodes CASSSRDRGHEQYF.

The J gene is TRBJ1-6, the V gene TRBV7-2, with TRBD1 as a possible D gene (5 bases). Germline CDR1 is SGHTA and CDR2 is FQGNSA. V was trimmed by 5 bases and J by 7 bases, leaving 6 bases between them. There are 12 residues in the CDR3. The CDR3 nucleotides read TGTGCCAGCAGCCGGGACAATTCACCCCTCCACTTT. As protein: CASSRDNSPLHF.

The chain carries TRBV12-3 or TRBV12-4 and TRBJ1-3; TRBD1 is a possible D gene (5 bases). V lost 9 bases and J 3 bases, leaving 12 bases between the germline ends. The CDR3 is 13 amino acids. CDR3 nucleotide sequence: TGTGCCAGTAACAGGAACGATGGAAACACCATATATTTT. This translates into CASNRNDGNTIYF.

V is TRBV5-4 and J is TRBJ1-2; 7 bases agree with TRBD1. The CDR3 loop spans 15 amino acids. In germline, CDR1 is SGHNT, CDR2 YYREEE (reference sequence). With V trimmed by 0 bases and J by 7 bases, 9 bases remained unmatched. The DNA for the CDR3 is TGTGCCAGCAGCTTGGTAGCAGGGGGAGGGATTGGCTACACCTTC. It encodes CASSLVAGGGIGYTF.

The rearrangement links TRBV6-5 to TRBJ2-7, with TRBD2 matching 9 bases. V gave up 7 bases and J gave up 3 bases; unmatched junction bases: 7. Germline CDR1 MNHEY, CDR2 SVGAGI. The CDR3 consists of 14 residues. CDR3 nucleotides: TGTGCCAGCAATCCGACTAGCGGCCACTACGAGCAGTACTTC. This translates into CASNPTSGHYEQYF.

The chain carries TRBV27 and TRBJ2-3; TRBD1 matches at 9 bases. This CDR3 is built from 17 residues. The germline V gene encodes CDR1 MNHEY and CDR2 SMNVEV (reference sequence). Trimming took 1 base from V and 6 from J; bases not matched to a gene: 11. CDR3 sequence (DNA): TGTGCCAGCAGTTTATTCGGACAGGGGACGTATTTGGATACGCAGTATTTT. Translating gives CASSLFGQGTYLDTQYF.

V is TRBV6-5 and J is TRBJ2-7, with TRBD2 matching over 10 bases. This CDR3 comprises 15 residues. V lost 4 bases and J lost 3; bases outside the gene matches: 6. The germline V gene encodes CDR1 MNHEY and CDR2 SVGAGI. The CDR3 nucleotides are TGTGCCAGCAGTTCCACCGGGACTAGCGTCTACGAGCAGTACTTC. Encoded protein: CASSSTGTSVYEQYF.

Only a few counts were recorded for this clone. The chain has TRBV6-5 and TRBJ2-3; 9 bases are shared with TRBD1. V lost 4 bases, J lost 10 bases, and 12 bases stayed unmatched. CDR1 MNHEY and CDR2 SVGAGI come from the germline V gene. The CDR3 runs 15 residues. CDR3 nucleotide sequence: TGTGCCAGCAGTTCGCCGGGACAGGGATTCTTGGCGCAGTATTTT. Translation gives CASSSPGQGFLAQYF.

This sequence joins TRBV19 and TRBJ2-7; D is possibly TRBD1 (5 bases). The V end lost 6 bases, the J end lost 4 bases, and 19 bases lay between the germline ends. CDR3 length equals 15 residues. From germline, CDR1 is LNHDA and CDR2 SQIVND (reference sequence). CDR3 sequence (DNA): TGTGCCAGTAGGGTGCCCAGGGTTACCCGGTACGAGCAGTACTTC. As protein: CASRVPRVTRYEQYF.

This chain uses TRBV7-8 with TRBJ1-2, with D perhaps TRBD1 (5 bases). Germline V CDR1 and CDR2: SGHVS, FQNEAQ. Trimming removed 11 bases from V and 5 bases from J, with 30 bases in between. The CDR3 extends over 17 amino acids. The CDR3 bases are TGTGCCGGACTCGGATTAACCGACGGCCCAAAGGGGTATGGCTACACCTTC. This sequence encodes CAGLGLTDGPKGYGYTF.

This clone was counted a single time. The chain combines TRBV5-1 with TRBJ2-7; either TRBD1 or TRBD2 may supply D (5 bases each). There are 15 residues in the CDR3. V gave up 4 bases and J gave up 2 bases, with 16 bases separating them. Per the germline V gene, CDR1 is SGHRS and CDR2 is YFSETQ. This CDR3 reads CASSPERAGTYEQYF. The CDR3 DNA follows: TGCGCCAGCAGCCCGGAGAGGGCAGGGACCTACGAGCAGTACTTC.